What follows is one TCR beta chain and its context. The CDR3 loop spans 13 amino acids. The V gene end was trimmed by 3 bases and the J gene end by 5 bases; junction bases not matched to a gene: 4. The source of the sample is a study of blood T cell repertoires in COVID-19. In the study's own analysis: Scientists estimated how many nucleated cells there were by amplifying reference gene primers. The assay was immunoSEQ multiplex PCR, and TCRdb's table has in-frame clones only and misses some. D and trimming were read from the DNA, whereas the V and J calls and clone size are those reported in that table. This sample has 59,000 or so clones, with 79% found just once.

The source of this sequence is a man between 60 and 75 years old with acute or convalescent COVID-19. Input material: peripheral blood. The V call is TRBV12-3 or TRBV12-4, the J call TRBJ2-7, with TRBD1 matching 7 bases. The DNA for the CDR3 is TGTGCCAGCAGTTTTACAGGGGTGGACGAGCAGTACTTC. Amino acid sequence: CASSFTGVDEQYF.